The sequence of this T cell receptor (beta chain) was determined in a study of a mutant IDH1 vaccine in newly diagnosed glioma. Germline assignment: CDR1 SNHLY and CDR2 FYNNEI. With V trimmed by 6 bases and J by 5 bases, 18 bases remained unmatched. The CDR3 spans 17 residues. Regarding time point: baseline, week 1 (first vaccination visit). The treatment was: pre-vaccination baseline after standard-of-care therapy. This table comes from immunoSEQ multiplex PCR, and its TCRdb copy is limited to in-frame clones, with some not included. The table has some 67,000 clones, around 82% seen once. The rearrangement joins TRBV2 to TRBJ1-1; TRBD1 matches 7 bases. This receptor was identified in a woman aged 18-29 years with glioma. Some clones in this sample may be carry-over from other donors' samples. This specimen consisted of peripheral blood mononuclear cells (PBMCs), obtained from a glioma patient treated with radiotherapy, temozolomide or both. The CDR3 sequence is CASSVGQVGLLWTEAFF. CDR3 in DNA: TGTGCCAGCAGCGTAGGACAGGTCGGGTTGTTGTGGACTGAAGCTTTCTTT.